This T cell receptor beta chain was retrieved from a study of cytomegalovirus exposure and HLA in healthy donors. This CDR3 has 17 residues. Germline loops: CDR1 MNHEY, CDR2 SMNVEV (reference sequence). V was clipped by 0 bases and J by 0 bases; unmatched bases: 6. Remarks on this clone: As yet, its antigen is unknown.

Broader study findings: While the bulk of TCR sequences proved rare, some public TCRs turned up in many donors. Later analysis suggested most CMV-associated TCR beta chains were HLA-restricted. As a later analysis showed, a missense DCLRE1C variant was linked to trimming of TCR beta V- and J-genes.

The PCR used 60 Vbeta and 13 Jbeta primers. Produced via immunoSEQ multiplex PCR; TCRdb's table is partial and in-frame only. The data contain approximately 100,000 clones, less than 75% of them singletons. The clonotype was recovered from a middle-aged man in good health and CMV-seropositive. The chain couples TRBV27 to TRBJ1-1; 8 bases align to TRBD1. The source material was PBMCs. This CDR3 reads CASSLSTNRGMNTEAFF. The CDR3 DNA is TGTGCCAGCAGTTTATCGACGAACAGGGGGATGAACACTGAAGCTTTCTTT.